This section outlines one TCR beta chain sequence together with its context. Its antigen is not identified. The data belong to a study of cytomegalovirus exposure and HLA in healthy donors. Unmatched junction bases numbered 14, after V lost 3 bases and J lost 14 bases. The CDR3 is 15 amino acids. CDR1 is MDHEN, CDR2 SYDVKM, per germline. PCR amplification relied on 60 Vbeta primers (plus 13 Jbeta primers). The table came from immunoSEQ multiplex PCR; TCRdb's copy has only in-frame clones and leaves some out. The sample includes 55,000 to 80,000 clones, about 74% seen only once; the top ten take about 20%. Those who donated were healthy bone marrow donors. Study-wide points: Segments of the TCR beta V type were, in most cases, productive about 87% or about 30% of the time in an earlier analysis. Reports state that TCR beta sequences accurately predicted most subjects' HLA-A and HLA-B alleles.

This TCR was recovered from a woman in her thirties in good health and CMV-seropositive. The chain links TRBV28 to TRBJ1-2; TRBD1 agrees at 11 bases. Sequencing was performed on PBMCs. The CDR3 region is CASSFRDRGTLDRTF. The DNA for the CDR3 is TGTGCCAGCAGTTTCCGGGACAGGGGGACCCTGGATAGGACCTTC.